This is a list of T cell receptor beta chains from one sample in a study of T cell clusters in autoimmune cytopenias. TCRdb processed the multiplex PCR reads again and assigns one entry to each CDR3 protein, with no DNA. The table for this sample gives fewer than 3,500 distinct CDR3 sequences. Sample: peripheral blood. All receptors derive from a human donor with an autoimmune cytopenia or autoimmune hepatitis (not recorded which). Each CDR3 is given with its conserved first and last residue. Some rows have no size entry. The others give once, few or many, or a class for an expanded clone.

TRBJ1-2	TRBV12-3/TRBV12-4	medium-sized	CASSFNPTGAHGYTF
TRBJ2-7	TRBV11-2	NA	CASSYSFNWQYF
TRBJ2-1	TRBV19	medium-sized	CASSTNRFEQFF
TRBJ2-3	TRBV30	medium-sized	CAYDRQGWDTQYF
TRBJ1-1	TRBV10-3	NA	CAIRGGQGYTEAFF
TRBJ2-7	TRBV6-1	medium-sized	CASSGGRQSAYEQYF
TRBJ2-1	TRBV20-1	NA	CSARDLAGSYNEQFF
TRBJ2-3	TRBV19	medium-sized	CASSIAPLARSTDTQYF
TRBJ2-3	TRBV6-6	medium-sized	CASSYHGTDTQYF
TRBJ2-5	TRBV6-6	medium-sized	CASSYGAGPETQYF
TRBJ2-5	TRBV20-1	NA	CSARGYEETQYF
TRBJ1-3	TRBV19	medium-sized	CATPLWLNTIYF
TRBJ2-1	TRBV6-4	medium-sized	CASSDFGKGEQFF
TRBJ2-3	TRBV5-1	NA	CASSLGGTHNADTQYF
TRBJ2-1	TRBV20-1	medium-sized	CSARSGDEQFF
TRBJ2-5	TRBV27	NA	CASSLLGLEETQYF